This T cell receptor beta chain is from a study of Ad26.COV2.S vaccination and SARS-CoV-2 variants. Measured with immunoSEQ multiplex PCR; TCRdb has only the in-frame clones, and not every one. Of some 350,000 clones in the sample, 75% to 90% are singletons; the top ten hold 5.5%. Note on this clone: Its antigen is currently unknown.

Treatment meaning: around 19 received Ad26.COV2.S at low or high dose, single or two shots; a few received placebo; per-sample allocation not given. Sampling took place 63 days after the first vaccine or placebo injection. Study outcomes and limitations: The TCR breadth and depth analyses may have produced an underestimate of total T cell responses.

CDR3 length: 18 amino acids. CDR1 and CDR2 from the germline V gene are LGHNA and YSLEER. Trimming removed 1 base from V and 0 bases from J, with 13 bases in between. Source: peripheral blood, taken in a trial of Ad26.COV2.S vaccine versus placebo. V is TRBV4-3 and J is TRBJ2-6, with D uncertain. The origin of this receptor is a person between 18 and 60 years old who received the Ad26.COV2.S COVID-19 vaccine or a placebo. DNA for the CDR3: TGCGCCAGCAGCCAAGGGACCGGACGAAGCTCTGGGGCCAACGTCCTGACTTTC. Its translation is CASSQGTGRSSGANVLTF.